The 25 T cell receptor beta chains given below trace back to one sample, sequenced in a study of shared clonotypes between healthy human individuals. The method was immunoSEQ multiplex PCR; TCRdb's version includes in-frame clones alone and lacks a portion of them. Here the sample spans 2 million to 2.5 million clones, approximately 96% being singletons. Sequenced material: naive CD4+ T cells sorted from blood. Subset in this sample: CD45RA+ positively selected. These receptor sequences come from a man between 18 and 29 years old in good health.

This clone was recorded only once. The rearrangement uses TRBV2 and TRBJ1-2, with no clear D. V dropped 6 bases and J dropped 5 bases, with 16 bases sitting between them. The germline gives CDR1 SNHLY, CDR2 FYNNEI. This CDR3 has 14 amino acids. The CDR3 region is CASSAGELTYGYTF. CDR3 sequence (DNA): TGTGCCAGCAGCGCGGGTGAACTTACGTATGGCTACACCTTC.

Here the CDR3 reads CASSVSGLYTDEQFF. The DNA of the CDR3 is TGTGCCAGCAGCGTATCGGGACTCTACACCGATGAGCAGTTCTTC. This rearrangement joins TRBV9 to TRBJ2-1, with D tentatively TRBD2 (6 bases). The CDR3 length is 15 residues. The germline CDR1 and CDR2 sequences are SGDLS and YYNGEE. Trimming cost V 1 base and J 8 bases, with 16 bases left between them.

The chain is built from TRBV5-1 and TRBJ2-7; TRBD1 matches 10 bases. Looked up from germline, CDR1 is SGHRS and CDR2 is YFSETQ. Trimming removed 4 bases from V and 0 bases from J; junction bases left unmatched: 10. The CDR3 sequence is 17 residues long. The CDR3: CASSGTRGTGVSYEQYF. The DNA of the CDR3 is TGCGCCAGCAGCGGAACTCGCGGGACAGGGGTCTCCTACGAGCAGTACTTC.

The genes are TRBV6-1 and TRBJ1-2, with no clear D. The CDR3 runs to 15 residues. The V end was cut by 5 bases, the J end by 2 bases, with 15 bases between. Germline V gene sequence: CDR1 MNHNS, CDR2 SASEGT. The CDR3 DNA follows: TGTGCCAGCAGTTCCCCCCTCCCAGAGAACTATGGCTACACCTTC. Translation gives CASSSPLPENYGYTF.

This chain uses TRBV6-4 with TRBJ1-2; TRBD1 matches 8 bases. This CDR3 has 15 amino acids. V shed 0 bases, J shed 5 bases, and the junction held 5 bases outside the gene matches. Germline V CDR1 and CDR2: MRHNA, SNTAGT. The CDR3 sequence: CASSDSGQGAYGYTF. For the CDR3, the DNA is TGTGCCAGCAGTGACTCTGGGCAGGGGGCTTATGGCTACACCTTC.

V and J are TRBV6-5 and TRBJ1-2; D uncertain. V was cut by 0 bases and J by 6 bases, with 8 bases left in between. The CDR3 contains 13 residues. Germline CDR1 reads MNHEY; CDR2 reads SVGAGI. The CDR3 bases are TGTGCCAGCAGTTACTCGGACGCTAATGGCTACACCTTC. Its translation: CASSYSDANGYTF.

DNA for the CDR3: TGTGCCTCCCTTGGCGGTAGCTCCTACAATGAGCAGTTCTTC. Translation: CASLGGSSYNEQFF. This chain joins TRBV6-5 and TRBJ2-1; D unresolved. Germline CDR1 reads MNHEY; CDR2 reads SVGAGI. Trimming removed 11 bases at V and 0 bases at J, with 14 bases between. CDR3 length: 14 residues.

V is TRBV27 and J is TRBJ2-3; D not certain. Trimming cost V 8 bases and J 6 bases, with 12 bases left between them. CDR3 length: 12 amino acids. Germline V gives CDR1 MNHEY, CDR2 SMNVEV (reference sequence). CDR3 coding DNA: TGTGCCAGCGGCAGACGGTCCGATACGCAGTATTTT. This sequence encodes CASGRRSDTQYF.

The V call is TRBV19, the J call TRBJ1-5, with D unclear. CDR3 length: 15 residues. V lost 1 base and J 4 bases, leaving 11 bases between the germline ends. Germline V gene lookup returns CDR1 LNHDA and CDR2 SQIVND (reference sequence). This CDR3 is CASSIAGYINQPQHF. CDR3 in DNA: TGTGCCAGTAGTATAGCTGGCTATATTAATCAGCCCCAGCATTTT.

V usage is TRBV10-3 and J usage is TRBJ2-2; D not certain. V was pared by 3 bases and J by 7 bases, with 12 bases between. This CDR3 is 14 amino acids long. Germline V gives CDR1 ENHRY, CDR2 SYGVKD. CDR3 protein: CAISDVLWVGELFF. The CDR3 region has the DNA TGTGCCATCAGTGATGTATTATGGGTCGGGGAGCTGTTTTTT.

The CDR3 protein is CAISDSRSGNTIYF. The CDR3 DNA reads as TGTGCCATCAGTGACAGCCGCTCTGGAAACACCATATATTTT. The rearrangement uses TRBV10-3 and TRBJ1-3, with D hard to call. Trimming removed 3 bases at V and 0 bases at J, with 6 bases between. From germline, CDR1 is ENHRY and CDR2 SYGVKD. The CDR3 sequence is 14 residues long.

A note on this clone: One end of the junction does not line up with germline, which may come from a read error. This sequence joins TRBV12-5 and TRBJ2-5; D not certain. The length of the CDR3 is 11 residues. Per the germline V gene, CDR1 is LGHNT and CDR2 is FRNRAP. The CDR3 coding sequence is TGTGCTAGTGGTTTGCAAGGGACCCAGTACTTC. This codes for CASGLQGTQYF.

The V and J genes are TRBV6-1 and TRBJ2-7, with 11 bases fitting TRBD2. CDR1 and CDR2 from the germline V gene are MNHNS and SASEGT. The CDR3 consists of 13 residues. The V and J ends lost 8 bases and 6 bases, in that order; junction bases with no gene match: 6. The CDR3 loop is CASFSGGATEQYF. As DNA, the CDR3 is TGTGCCAGCTTTAGCGGGGGGGCTACCGAGCAGTACTTC.

V gene TRBV7-9 combines with J gene TRBJ1-6, with D possibly matching TRBD1 (6 bases). In germline, CDR1 is SEHNR, CDR2 FQNEAQ (reference sequence). V was shortened by 0 bases and J by 4 bases, with 10 bases between the two germline ends. The CDR3 length is 16 residues. This chain's CDR3 is CASSLASRGYNSPLHF. In nucleotides, the CDR3 is TGTGCCAGCAGCTTAGCCTCCAGGGGTTATAATTCACCCCTCCACTTT.

The chain links TRBV7-2 to TRBJ2-5; weak D call: TRBD1 (5 bases). Germline loops: CDR1 SGHTA, CDR2 FQGNSA. The CDR3 sequence is 15 residues long. Trimming shortened V by 2 bases and J by 4 bases, and 14 bases separated the two germline ends. For the CDR3, the DNA is TGTGCCAGCAGCTTACTAGGCACAGGAGTAGAGACCCAGTACTTC. This sequence encodes CASSLLGTGVETQYF.

The chain has TRBV27 and TRBJ1-5; the D gene is possibly TRBD1 (5 bases). Germline CDR1 MNHEY, CDR2 SMNVEV (reference sequence). The CDR3 has 14 residues. Trimming stripped 3 bases from V and 4 bases from J, with 10 bases between. Here the CDR3 DNA reads TGTGCCAGCAGTTTCCTAGGGGTTAATCAGCCCCAGCATTTT. Amino acids: CASSFLGVNQPQHF.

This sequence joins TRBV27 and TRBJ2-1; 9 positions agree with TRBD2. Germline CDR1 MNHEY, CDR2 SMNVEV (reference sequence). The CDR3 spans 14 residues. After removal of 1 base from V and 8 bases from J, the junction contained 3 bases not matched to a gene. CDR3 sequence: CASSLWLAGDEQFF. For the CDR3, the DNA is TGTGCCAGCAGTTTATGGTTAGCGGGGGATGAGCAGTTCTTC.

Concerning this clone itself: This CDR3 is also generated by other DNA sequences in the sample. The chain combines TRBV5-1 with TRBJ2-6; the D gene is possibly TRBD1 (6 bases). The CDR3 is 15 amino acids. Trimming left V 4 bases short and J 0 bases short, with 8 bases between. The V gene's germline CDR1 is SGHRS and CDR2 YFSETQ. CDR3 DNA: TGCGCCAGCAGCCCAGGGGCCTCTGGGGCCAACGTCCTGACTTTC. Its protein is CASSPGASGANVLTF.

This clone has a single count. The chain carries TRBV29-1 and TRBJ1-1; unclear D gene. The CDR3 totals 13 residues. Germline CDR1 SQVTM, CDR2 ANQGSEA. Deletions cut 6 bases from V and 4 bases from J, with 15 bases between. The CDR3 spells CSVRGRLLTEAFF. DNA of the CDR3: TGCAGCGTCCGAGGTCGGCTGCTCACTGAAGCTTTCTTT.

With regard to this clone: The sample holds other DNA sequences that translate to the same CDR3. This chain joins TRBV18 and TRBJ2-2, with 10 bases aligning to TRBD1. Germline V CDR1 and CDR2: KGHSH, LQKENI. The V and J ends lost 3 bases and 5 bases, in that order; junction bases with no gene match: 3. CDR3 size: 15 residues. CDR3 DNA: TGTGCCAGCTCACCCCCGGGACAGGGGACCGGGGAGCTGTTTTTT. This encodes CASSPPGQGTGELFF. The entire variable domain, with the rest obtained from reference TRBV18 and TRBJ2-2, is as follows: NAGVMQNPRHLVRRRGQEARLRCSPMKGHSHVYWYRQLPEEGLKFMVYLQKENIIDESGMPKERFSAEFPKEGPSILRIQQVVRGDSAAYFCASSPPGQGTGELFFGEGSRLTVL.

This clone was recorded only once. The rearrangement uses TRBV9 and TRBJ2-2, with TRBD1 identical over 8 bases. Germline values: CDR1 SGDLS, CDR2 YYNGEE. Losses at the gene ends were 4 bases for V and 0 bases for J; bases not matched to a gene: 5. This CDR3 comprises 16 residues. The CDR3 bases are TGTGCCAGCAGCACCCGACAGGGGACGAACACCGGGGAGCTGTTTTTT. It codes for CASSTRQGTNTGELFF.

This chain uses TRBV28 with TRBJ1-1; unclear D gene. Trimming stripped 5 bases from V and 1 base from J, with 8 bases between. CDR1 MDHEN and CDR2 SYDVKM come from the germline V gene. This CDR3 region has 13 residues. CDR3: CASSGWGNTEAFF. Written as DNA, the CDR3 is TGTGCCAGCAGTGGTTGGGGGAACACTGAAGCTTTCTTT.

The chain employs TRBV19 and TRBJ2-1, with 8 bases identical to TRBD1. Germline CDR1 is LNHDA and CDR2 is SQIVND (reference sequence). V trimming: 5 bases; J trimming: 6 bases; junction bases outside the gene matches: 6. The CDR3 spans 14 residues. CDR3 sequence: CASSAGGLGNEQFF. The CDR3 DNA is TGTGCCAGTAGTGCAGGGGGCCTCGGCAATGAGCAGTTCTTC.

This clone was found once. The chain employs TRBV4-3 and TRBJ2-7; 10 positions match TRBD2. Trimming removed 1 base from V and 4 bases from J; junction bases left unmatched: 4. The CDR3 covers 15 residues. Looked up from germline, CDR1 is LGHNA and CDR2 is YSLEER. The CDR3 spells CASSQGSSGSYEQYF. The CDR3 coding sequence is TGCGCCAGCAGCCAAGGCTCTAGCGGGAGTTACGAGCAGTACTTC.

The V gene is TRBV6-1, the J gene TRBJ2-3; 9 bases match TRBD1. CDR1 MNHNS and CDR2 SASEGT come from the germline V gene. The CDR3 sequence is 14 residues long. After removal of 7 bases from V and 5 bases from J, the junction contained 7 bases not matched to a gene. CDR3 protein: CASTRQGDVDTQYF. CDR3 in DNA: TGTGCCAGCACCCGACAGGGGGACGTAGATACGCAGTATTTT.